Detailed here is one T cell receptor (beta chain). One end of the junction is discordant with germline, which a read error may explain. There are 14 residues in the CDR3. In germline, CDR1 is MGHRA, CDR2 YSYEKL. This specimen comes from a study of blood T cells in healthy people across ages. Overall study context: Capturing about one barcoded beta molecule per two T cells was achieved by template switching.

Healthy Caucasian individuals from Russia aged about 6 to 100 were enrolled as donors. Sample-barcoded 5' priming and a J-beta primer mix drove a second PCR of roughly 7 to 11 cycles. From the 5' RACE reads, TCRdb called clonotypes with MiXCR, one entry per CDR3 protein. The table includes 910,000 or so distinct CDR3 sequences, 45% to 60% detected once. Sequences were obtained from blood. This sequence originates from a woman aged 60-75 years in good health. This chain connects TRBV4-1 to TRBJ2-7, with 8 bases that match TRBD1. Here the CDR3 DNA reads TGCACCAGCAGCACCCGACAGGGGCCCTACGAGCAGTACTTC. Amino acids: CTSSTRQGPYEQYF.